This T cell receptor beta chain was identified in a study of T cell responses to AZD1222 COVID-19 vaccine. The CDR3 has 16 residues. CDR1 GTSNPN and CDR2 SVGIG come from the germline V gene (reference sequence). Trimming cost V 0 bases and J 4 bases; bases outside gene matches: 4. Here immunoSEQ multiplex PCR was the method, and the copy in TCRdb shows in-frame clones only, minus some. This table has roughly 140,000 clones, about 92% appearing once. Study findings and constraints: The study found Spike-specific TCR breadth and depth rose after two AZD1222 doses. Spike as a whole was targeted by vaccine-associated CD4 TCRs, dominant at 160-218 and 743-854. No repertoire was sampled before or during the peak T cell response, only after it. Only six or seven AZD1222 recipients were seropositive at baseline.

As to this clone: The antigen remains undetermined.

Sequenced here: peripheral blood, sampled on day 0 of AZD1222 vaccination. The receptor's source is an adult in good health. The chain employs TRBV30 and TRBJ2-1; 12 positions agree with TRBD2. The CDR3 here is CAWSVLGLAGYNEQFF. The CDR3 region has the DNA TGTGCCTGGAGTGTTCTGGGACTAGCGGGTTACAATGAGCAGTTCTTC.